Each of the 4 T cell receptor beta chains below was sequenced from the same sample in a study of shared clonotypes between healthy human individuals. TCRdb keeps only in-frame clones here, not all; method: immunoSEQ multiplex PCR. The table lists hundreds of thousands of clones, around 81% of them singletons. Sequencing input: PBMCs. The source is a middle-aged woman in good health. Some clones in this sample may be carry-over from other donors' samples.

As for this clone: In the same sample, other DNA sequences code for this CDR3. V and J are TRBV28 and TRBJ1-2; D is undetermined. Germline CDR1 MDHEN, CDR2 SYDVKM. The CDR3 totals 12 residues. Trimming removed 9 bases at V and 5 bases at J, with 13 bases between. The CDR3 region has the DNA TGTGCCAGTCGCCCTGGAGGGTATGGCTACACCTTC. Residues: CASRPGGYGYTF.

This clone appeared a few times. CDR3 in amino acids: CASSLKRGGGETQYF. The CDR3 DNA sequence: TGTGCCAGCAGTTTGAAAAGGGGTGGGGGAGAGACCCAGTACTTC. The chain couples TRBV28 to TRBJ2-5; D may be TRBD1 or TRBD2 (5 bases each). Germline CDR1 MDHEN, CDR2 SYDVKM. V gave up 3 bases and J gave up 4 bases, with 15 bases separating them. The CDR3 has 15 amino acids.

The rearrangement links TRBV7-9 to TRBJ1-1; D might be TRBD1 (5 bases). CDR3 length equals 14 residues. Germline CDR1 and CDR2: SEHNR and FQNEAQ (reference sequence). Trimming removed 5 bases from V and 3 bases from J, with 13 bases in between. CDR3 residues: CASSPDRGDTEAFF. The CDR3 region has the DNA TGTGCCAGCAGCCCAGACCGAGGGGACACTGAAGCTTTCTTT.

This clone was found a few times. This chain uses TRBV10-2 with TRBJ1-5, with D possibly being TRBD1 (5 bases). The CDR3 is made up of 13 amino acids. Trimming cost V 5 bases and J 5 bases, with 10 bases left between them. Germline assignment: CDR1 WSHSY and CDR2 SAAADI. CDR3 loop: CASSPGWHQPQHF. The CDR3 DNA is TGCGCCAGCAGTCCAGGGTGGCATCAGCCCCAGCATTTT.